This T cell receptor (beta chain) was sequenced for a study of T cell repertoires in ileal Crohn's disease. For the study at large: 30% to 40% were active smokers at surgery; median disease duration was 7.9 years.

Profiled with immunoSEQ multiplex PCR; TCRdb holds only in-frame clones, not every one. The sample lists about 14,000 clones; about 84% were seen once. Study-wide results and caveats: Mucosal expansions were suggested to be mainly CD8 T cells.

Concerning this clone: Its antigen is currently unknown.

In germline, CDR1 is SGDLS, CDR2 YYNGEE. Deletions cut 3 bases from V and 1 base from J, with 15 bases between. The CDR3 contains 16 residues. The receptor was isolated from an adult with Crohn's disease. Sequencing was done on a sample of ileal tissue. The gene calls are TRBV9 and TRBJ2-3; a possible D gene is TRBD1 (5 bases). CDR3 sequence: CASSGRTGGGTDTQYF. CDR3 coding DNA: TGTGCCAGCAGCGGTCGAACAGGCGGAGGCACAGATACGCAGTATTTT.